This is a list of T cell receptor beta chains from one sample in a study of circulating CD8 cells and anti-PD-1 response in melanoma. TCRdb reanalysed the reads using MiXCR and keeps one entry per CDR3 protein. Here the sample spans some 320 distinct CDR3 sequences, around 10% being singletons. The specimen was CD8+ T cells from PBMCs, collected at baseline or after one month of anti-PD-1 therapy (not recorded which). The origin of the receptors is a human donor with melanoma. The CDR3 runs from the conserved cysteine through the conserved F or W. The order of the fields is D gene, clone size, V gene, J gene, CDR3 DNA, CDR3 protein. A D gene is named only where the DNA matches it firmly. Clone sizes are given selectively: once, few, many, or a class where the clone is expanded.

D: NA
size: large
V: TRBV18
J: TRBJ2-1
DNA: TGTGCCAGCTCACCTACAGGGTACTCTTTGGATGAGCAGTTCTTC
CDR3: CASSPTGYSLDEQFF

D: TRBD1
size: hyperexpanded
V: TRBV9
J: TRBJ2-3
DNA: TGTGCCAGCAGCGGCCTAGGAGACAGGGGGACAGATACGCAGTATTTT
CDR3: CASSGLGDRGTDTQYF

D: NA
size: hyperexpanded
V: TRBV2
J: TRBJ2-5
DNA: TGTGCCAGCAGTTCCCGTGTGCCAATGGAGACCCAGTACTTC
CDR3: CASSSRVPMETQYF

D: NA
size: large
V: TRBV19
J: TRBJ2-1
DNA: TGTGCCAGTACCGAGCGACATGATGACAATGAGCAGTTCTTC
CDR3: CASTERHDDNEQFF

D: TRBD1
size: large
V: TRBV28
J: TRBJ2-7
DNA: TGTGCCAGCAGTCTCCCCGGGACAGGGAACGAGCAGTACTTC
CDR3: CASSLPGTGNEQYF

D: NA
size: large
V: TRBV20-1
J: TRBJ1-1
DNA: TGCAGTGCTAGGGCTTCCCCGGGCCTGAACACTGAAGCTTTCTTT
CDR3: CSARASPGLNTEAFF

D: TRBD1
size: large
V: TRBV27
J: TRBJ2-7
DNA: TGTGCCAGCAGTCCCGAACGCCGGGACAGCCTTTACGAGCAGTACTTC
CDR3: CASSPERRDSLYEQYF

D: NA
size: large
V: TRBV27
J: TRBJ1-4
DNA: TGTGCCAGCAGAGCTACCTCAGGAGGATGGAGGGATGCAACTAATGAAAAACTGTTTTTT
CDR3: CASRATSGGWRDATNEKLFF

D: TRBD1
size: medium-sized
V: TRBV7-3
J: TRBJ2-3
DNA: TGTGCCAGCAGCCCCCGGACAGGGGGGGATACGCAGTATTTT
CDR3: CASSPRTGGDTQYF

D: NA
size: NA
V: TRBV5-6
J: TRBJ2-7
DNA: TGTGCCAGCAGCTTTGGAGACTCCTACGAGCAGTACTTC
CDR3: CASSFGDSYEQYF

D: NA
size: large
V: TRBV27
J: TRBJ2-5
DNA: TGTGCCAGCAGTCCCTCCCGACGGGGGACCCAGTACTTC
CDR3: CASSPSRRGTQYF

D: NA
size: large
V: TRBV24-1
J: TRBJ2-1
DNA: TGTGCCACCAGGTCCCGGGGCCGTGAGGATGAGCAGTTCTTC
CDR3: CATRSRGREDEQFF

D: NA
size: large
V: TRBV20-1
J: TRBJ2-3
DNA: TGCAGTGCCCGGGACAGCCTAACGGGGACTAGCACAGATACGCAGTATTTT
CDR3: CSARDSLTGTSTDTQYF

D: NA
size: large
V: TRBV19
J: TRBJ2-7
DNA: TGTGCCAGTAGTATGAACTCCTACGAGCAGTACTTC
CDR3: CASSMNSYEQYF

D: NA
size: medium-sized
V: TRBV20-1
J: TRBJ2-3
DNA: TGCAGTGCCCCGGTGGAGTTTACGGATACGCAGTATTTT
CDR3: CSAPVEFTDTQYF

D: NA
size: medium-sized
V: TRBV24-1
J: TRBJ2-5
DNA: TGTGCCACCAGTGAGGCGACACTACGAGGTGGGGAGACCCAGTACTTC
CDR3: CATSEATLRGGETQYF

D: TRBD2
size: large
V: TRBV7-2
J: TRBJ2-7
DNA: TGTGCCAGCAGCTTAGCGCCACTAGCGGCCTACGAGCAGTACTTC
CDR3: CASSLAPLAAYEQYF

D: NA
size: large
V: TRBV4-1
J: TRBJ2-3
DNA: TGCGCCAGCAGCCCCGGGACCTACAGCACAGATACGCAGTATTTT
CDR3: CASSPGTYSTDTQYF

D: NA
size: large
V: TRBV14
J: TRBJ1-4
DNA: TGTGCCAGCAGCCCGCAGGGTTACGAAAAACTGTTTTTT
CDR3: CASSPQGYEKLFF

D: TRBD2
size: large
V: TRBV18
J: TRBJ2-7
DNA: TGTGCCAGCTCACGGACTAGCATCCACGAGCAGTACTTC
CDR3: CASSRTSIHEQYF

D: TRBD1
size: large
V: TRBV27
J: TRBJ1-6
DNA: TGTGCCAGCGCCGACAGGGGGAATTCACCCCTCCACTTT
CDR3: CASADRGNSPLHF

D: NA
size: large
V: TRBV7-8
J: TRBJ2-6
DNA: TGTGCCAGCAGCTTAGTATTAGGGGACTCTGGGGCCAACGTCCTGACTTTC
CDR3: CASSLVLGDSGANVLTF